A single sample gave rise to the 6 T cell receptor beta chains below, sequenced in a study of beta chain features in type 1 diabetes. Whole-study findings and limits: Within each of all four CD4+ subsets, Type 1 diabetes patients had TCRB CDR3s that were moderately but significantly shorter.

Expressed TCRB transcripts got sequenced, as all isolated RNA was reverse transcribed. The protocol was immunoSEQ multiplex PCR, while the TCRdb copy is restricted to in-frame clones and leaves out a portion. Here the sample spans about 650,000 clones, 9.5% to 15% being singletons. For these TCRs, the target antigens are not known. The sample was naive CD4+ T cells from blood. The receptor source for this set is a young man with type 1 diabetes.

The rearrangement uses TRBV29-1 and TRBJ2-1; D is uncertain. Germline CDR1 is SQVTM and CDR2 is ANQGSEA. Trimming left V 4 bases short and J 0 bases short, with 4 bases between. CDR3 length: 12 residues. Here the CDR3 reads CSVGSSYNEQFF. In DNA, the CDR3 is TGCAGCGTTGGGAGCTCCTACAATGAGCAGTTCTTC.

This clone was counted between two and nine times. The chain's CDR3 is CAGVQETDVGIYTF. The CDR3, as DNA: TGTGCCGGAGTACAAGAGACAGATGTCGGTATCTACACCTTC. The chain combines TRBV2 with TRBJ1-2, with a tentative D call TRBD1 (5 bases). V dropped 11 bases and J dropped 10 bases, with 26 bases sitting between them. The CDR3 extends over 14 amino acids. Germline CDR1 reads SNHLY; CDR2 reads FYNNEI. Based on the CDR3 plus reference TRBV2 and TRBJ1-2, the full variable domain is EPEVTQTPSHQVTQMGQEVILRCVPISNHLYFYWYRQILGQKVEFLVSFYNNEISEKSEIFDDQFSVERPDGSNFTLKIRSTKLEDSAMYFCAGVQETDVGIYTFGSGTRLTVV.

This clone turned up a few times. The rearrangement joins TRBV7-2 to TRBJ1-5; D is undetermined. The CDR3 covers 13 residues. V was pared by 0 bases and J by 5 bases, with 5 bases between. CDR1 and CDR2 from the germline V gene are SGHTA and FQGNSA. CDR3 in amino acids: CASSLAGHQPQHF. CDR3 in DNA: TGTGCCAGCAGCTTAGCAGGTCATCAGCCCCAGCATTTT.

The CDR3 bases are TGTGCCAGCAGCTTGGCGGGAGGGCGCTACACCTTC. Protein: CASSLAGGRYTF. The rearrangement joins TRBV5-6 to TRBJ1-2; D unresolved. There are 12 residues in the CDR3. V lost 0 bases, J lost 9 bases, and 9 bases lay in between. The V gene's germline CDR1 is SGHDT and CDR2 YYEEEE.

The J gene is TRBJ1-2, the V gene TRBV19, with TRBD1 as a possible D gene (5 bases). This CDR3 spans 12 amino acids. CDR1 is LNHDA, CDR2 SQIVND, per germline (reference sequence). The germline V and J ends were trimmed by 6 bases and 4 bases, with 9 bases remaining between them. Here the CDR3 DNA reads TGTGCCAGTAGCCGGGACGGCTATGGCTACACCTTC. Residues: CASSRDGYGYTF.

This clone was picked up a small number of times. The gene calls are TRBV7-2 and TRBJ2-1; 9 positions match TRBD1. The germline CDR1 and CDR2 sequences are SGHTA and FQGNSA. Trimming took 6 bases from V and 9 from J; bases not matched to a gene: 6. This CDR3 has 13 residues. This chain's CDR3 is CASRGTGKSEQFF. The DNA for the CDR3 is TGTGCCAGCAGAGGGACAGGGAAGAGTGAGCAGTTCTTC.